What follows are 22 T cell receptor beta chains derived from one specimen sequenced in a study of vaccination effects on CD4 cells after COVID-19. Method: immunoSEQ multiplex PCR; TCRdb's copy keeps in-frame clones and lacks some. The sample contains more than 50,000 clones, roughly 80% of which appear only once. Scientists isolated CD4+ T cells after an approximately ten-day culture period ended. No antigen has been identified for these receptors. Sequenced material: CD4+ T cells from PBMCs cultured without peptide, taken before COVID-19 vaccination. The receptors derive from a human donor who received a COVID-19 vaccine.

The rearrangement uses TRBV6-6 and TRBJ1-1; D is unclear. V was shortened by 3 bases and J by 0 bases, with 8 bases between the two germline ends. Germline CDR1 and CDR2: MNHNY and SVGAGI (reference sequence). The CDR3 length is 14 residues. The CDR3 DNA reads TGTGCCAGCAGTTATCCAGCTATGAACACTGAAGCTTTCTTT. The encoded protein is CASSYPAMNTEAFF.

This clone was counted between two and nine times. In DNA form, the CDR3 reads TGTGCCAGCAGTTCCACCTGGGGCTACGAGCAGTACGTC. This gives the protein CASSSTWGYEQYV. The genes are TRBV27 and TRBJ2-7; D is uncertain. The germline V and J ends were trimmed by 4 bases and 3 bases, with 10 bases remaining between them. The germline gives CDR1 MNHEY, CDR2 SMNVEV (reference sequence). The CDR3 is made up of 13 amino acids.

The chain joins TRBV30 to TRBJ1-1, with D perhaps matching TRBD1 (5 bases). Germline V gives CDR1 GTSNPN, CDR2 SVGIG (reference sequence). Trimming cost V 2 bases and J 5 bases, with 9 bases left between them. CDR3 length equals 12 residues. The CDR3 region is CAWSRGGTEAFF. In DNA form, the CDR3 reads TGTGCCTGGAGTCGGGGGGGAACTGAAGCTTTCTTT.

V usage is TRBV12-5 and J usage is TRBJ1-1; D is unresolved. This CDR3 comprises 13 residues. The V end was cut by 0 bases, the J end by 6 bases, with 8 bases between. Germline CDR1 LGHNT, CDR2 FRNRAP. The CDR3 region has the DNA TGTGCTAGTGGTTTGGTACGGACTTCTGAAGCTTTCTTT. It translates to CASGLVRTSEAFF.

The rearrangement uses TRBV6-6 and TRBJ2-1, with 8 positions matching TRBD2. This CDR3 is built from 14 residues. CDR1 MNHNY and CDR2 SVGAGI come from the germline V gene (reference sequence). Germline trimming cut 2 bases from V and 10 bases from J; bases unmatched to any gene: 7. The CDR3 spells CASSYPGGPNEQFF. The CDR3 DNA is TGTGCCAGCAGTTACCCGGGGGGGCCCAACGAGCAGTTCTTC.

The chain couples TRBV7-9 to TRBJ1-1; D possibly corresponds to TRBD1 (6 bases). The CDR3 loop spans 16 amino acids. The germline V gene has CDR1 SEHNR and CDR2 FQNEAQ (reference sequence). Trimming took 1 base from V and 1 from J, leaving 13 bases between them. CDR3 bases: TGTGCCAGCAGCTTAGATATCGGGACACGGAACACTGAAGCTTTCTTT. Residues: CASSLDIGTRNTEAFF. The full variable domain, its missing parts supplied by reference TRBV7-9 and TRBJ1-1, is DTGVSQNPRHKITKRGQNVTFRCDPISEHNRLYWYRQTLGQGPEFLTYFQNEAQLEKSRLLSDRFSAERPKGSFSTLEIQRTEQGDSAMYLCASSLDIGTRNTEAFFGQGTRLTVV.

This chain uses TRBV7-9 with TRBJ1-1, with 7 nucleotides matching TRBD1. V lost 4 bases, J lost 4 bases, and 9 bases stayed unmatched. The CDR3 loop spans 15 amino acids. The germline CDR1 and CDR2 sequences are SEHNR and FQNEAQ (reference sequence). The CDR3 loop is CASSYGEGAGTEAFF. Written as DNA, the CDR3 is TGTGCCAGCAGCTACGGAGAGGGGGCCGGCACTGAAGCTTTCTTT.

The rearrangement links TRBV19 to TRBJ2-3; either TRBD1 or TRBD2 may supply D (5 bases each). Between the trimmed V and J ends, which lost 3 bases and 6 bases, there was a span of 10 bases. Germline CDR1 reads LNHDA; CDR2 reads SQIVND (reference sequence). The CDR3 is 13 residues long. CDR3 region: CASSIGGVDTQYF. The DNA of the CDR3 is TGTGCCAGTAGTATTGGGGGTGTCGATACGCAGTATTTT.

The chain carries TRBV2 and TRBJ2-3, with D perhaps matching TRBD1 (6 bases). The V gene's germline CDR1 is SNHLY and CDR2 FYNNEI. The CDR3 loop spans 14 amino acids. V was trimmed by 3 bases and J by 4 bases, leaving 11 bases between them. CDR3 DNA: TGTGCCAGCAGTGAGTCAGGGGAATCAGATACGCAGTATTTT. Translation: CASSESGESDTQYF. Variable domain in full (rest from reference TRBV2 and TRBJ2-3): EPEVTQTPSHQVTQMGQEVILRCVPISNHLYFYWYRQILGQKVEFLVSFYNNEISEKSEIFDDQFSVERPDGSNFTLKIRSTKLEDSAMYFCASSESGESDTQYFGPGTRLTVL.

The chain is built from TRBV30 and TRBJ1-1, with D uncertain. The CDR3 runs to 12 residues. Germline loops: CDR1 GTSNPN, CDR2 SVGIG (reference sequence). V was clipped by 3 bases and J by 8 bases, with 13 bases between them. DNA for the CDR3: TGTGCCTGGAGACCCGGGCAGATCGAAGCTTTCTTT. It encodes CAWRPGQIEAFF.

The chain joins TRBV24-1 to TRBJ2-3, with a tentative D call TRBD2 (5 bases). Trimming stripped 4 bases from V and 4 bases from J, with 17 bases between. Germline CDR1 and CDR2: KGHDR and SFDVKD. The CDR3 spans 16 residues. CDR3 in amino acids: CATSEGLSGYSDTQYF. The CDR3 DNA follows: TGTGCCACCAGTGAGGGTCTCTCGGGGTATTCAGATACGCAGTATTTT.

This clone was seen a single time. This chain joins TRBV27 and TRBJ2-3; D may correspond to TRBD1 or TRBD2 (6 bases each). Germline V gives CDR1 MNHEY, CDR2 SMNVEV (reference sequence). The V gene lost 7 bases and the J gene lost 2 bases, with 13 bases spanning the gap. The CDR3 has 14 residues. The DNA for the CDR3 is TGTGCCAGCACAAGGGGGGTCCCCACAGATACGCAGTATTTT. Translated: CASTRGVPTDTQYF.

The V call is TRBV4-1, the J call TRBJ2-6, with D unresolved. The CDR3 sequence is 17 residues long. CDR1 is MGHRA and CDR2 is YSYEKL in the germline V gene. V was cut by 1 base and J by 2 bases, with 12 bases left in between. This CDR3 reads CASSQGEVTAGANVLTF. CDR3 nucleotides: TGCGCCAGCAGCCAAGGCGAAGTAACGGCTGGGGCCAACGTCCTGACTTTC.

The CDR3 sequence is CASRISSEQFF. The CDR3 DNA reads as TGTGCCAGCAGAATTAGCAGTGAGCAGTTCTTC. This chain joins TRBV12-3 or TRBV12-4 and TRBJ2-1; no clear D. Trimming stripped 6 bases from V and 9 bases from J, with 9 bases between. The CDR3 consists of 11 residues.

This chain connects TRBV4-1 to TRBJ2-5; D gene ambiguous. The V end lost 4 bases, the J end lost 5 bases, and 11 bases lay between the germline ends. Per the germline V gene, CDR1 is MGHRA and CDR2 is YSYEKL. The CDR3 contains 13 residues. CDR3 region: CASSRLLGETQYF. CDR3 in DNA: TGCGCCAGCAGCCGCTTACTCGGTGAGACCCAGTACTTC.

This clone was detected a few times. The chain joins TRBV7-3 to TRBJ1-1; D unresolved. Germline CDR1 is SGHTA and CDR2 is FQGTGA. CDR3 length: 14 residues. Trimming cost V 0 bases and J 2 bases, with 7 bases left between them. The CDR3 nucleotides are TGTGCCAGCAGCTTAACAGGCGGAAACACTGAAGCTTTCTTT. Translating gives CASSLTGGNTEAFF.

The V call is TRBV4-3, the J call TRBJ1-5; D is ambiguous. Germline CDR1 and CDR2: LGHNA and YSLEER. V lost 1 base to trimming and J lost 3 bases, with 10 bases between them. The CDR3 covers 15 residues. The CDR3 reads CASSQGSGPNQPQHF. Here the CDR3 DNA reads TGCGCCAGCAGCCAAGGATCAGGACCCAATCAGCCCCAGCATTTT.

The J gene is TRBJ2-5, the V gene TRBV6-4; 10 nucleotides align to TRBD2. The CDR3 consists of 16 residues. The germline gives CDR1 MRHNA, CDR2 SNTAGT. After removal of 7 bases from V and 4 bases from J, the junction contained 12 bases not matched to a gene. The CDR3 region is CASIMTSSGGRETQYF. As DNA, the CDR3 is TGTGCCAGCATTATGACCTCTAGCGGGGGACGAGAGACCCAGTACTTC.

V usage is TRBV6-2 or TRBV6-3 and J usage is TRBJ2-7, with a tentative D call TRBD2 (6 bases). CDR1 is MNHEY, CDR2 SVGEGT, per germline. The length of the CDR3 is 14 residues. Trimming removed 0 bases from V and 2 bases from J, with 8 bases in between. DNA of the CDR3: TGTGCCAGCAGTTACTCGGAGGGAGCCTACGAGCAGTACGTC. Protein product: CASSYSEGAYEQYV.

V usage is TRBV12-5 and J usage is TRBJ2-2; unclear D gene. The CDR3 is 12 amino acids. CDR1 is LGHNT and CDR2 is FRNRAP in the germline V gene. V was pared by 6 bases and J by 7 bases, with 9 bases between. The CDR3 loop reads CASGPIGGELFF. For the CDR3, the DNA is TGTGCTAGTGGGCCTATCGGCGGGGAGCTGTTTTTT.

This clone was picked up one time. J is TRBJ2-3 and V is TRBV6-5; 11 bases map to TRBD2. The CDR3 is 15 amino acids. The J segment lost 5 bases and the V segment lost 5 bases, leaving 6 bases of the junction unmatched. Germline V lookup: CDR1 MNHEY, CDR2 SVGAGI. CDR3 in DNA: TGTGCCAGCAGTCATACTAGCGGGGGTGGAGATACGCAGTATTTT. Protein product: CASSHTSGGGDTQYF.

CDR3 sequence (DNA): TGTGCCAGCAGTCCGAGAAGGGGTGAAAAACTGTTTTTT. Its translation is CASSPRRGEKLFF. V usage is TRBV12-3 or TRBV12-4 and J usage is TRBJ1-4, with D possibly matching TRBD1 (5 bases). V was pared by 5 bases and J by 7 bases, with 11 bases between. The CDR3 runs 13 residues.